This is a list of T cell receptor beta chains from one sample in a study of blood T cells in healthy people across ages. MiXCR, applied by TCRdb to the 5' RACE reads, yields one record per CDR3 protein. The sample includes 750,000 to 950,000 distinct CDR3 sequences, 40% to 65% of them seen just once. The sequencing sample was made of blood. All receptors derive from a man older than 75 in good health. The CDR3 runs from the conserved cysteine through the conserved F or W. Fields, in order: V gene, D gene, clone size, J gene, CDR3 protein, CDR3 DNA. A D gene is named only where the DNA matches it firmly. Some rows mark clone size as missing; the rest say once, few, many or name a class of expanded clone.

TRBV29-1	-	-	TRBJ2-7	CSVGLDGTYEQYF	TGCAGCGTTGGGCTCGACGGAACCTACGAGCAGTACTTC
TRBV5-1	-	-	TRBJ2-7	CASSLGENGYEQYF	TGCGCCAGCAGCTTGGGGGAGAACGGGTACGAGCAGTACTTC
TRBV20-1	-	many	TRBJ2-3	CSASLGRTTTDTQYF	TGCAGTGCTAGCCTTGGACGGACAACCACAGATACGCAGTATTTT
TRBV24-1	TRBD2	-	TRBJ2-1	CATSDFGGRTINEQFF	TGTGCCACCAGTGATTTCGGCGGGAGGACCATCAATGAGCAGTTCTTC
TRBV20-1	TRBD1	-	TRBJ1-1	CSAAGQGDLEAFF	TGCAGTGCTGCGGGACAGGGGGATCTTGAAGCTTTCTTT
TRBV30	TRBD2	-	TRBJ2-7	CAWSLRLAGVPYEQYF	TGTGCCTGGAGTCTTCGACTAGCGGGAGTACCCTACGAGCAGTACTTC
TRBV6-5	-	-	TRBJ2-5	CASSREVGDWYF	TGTGCCAGCAGCCGGGAAGTGGGGGATTGGTACTTC
TRBV6-6	TRBD1	-	TRBJ2-7	CASGQGTREQYF	TGTGCCAGCGGACAGGGAACGAGGGAGCAGTACTTC
TRBV7-2	-	many	TRBJ2-7	CASSQTSYEQYF	TGTGCCAGCAGTCAAACATCCTACGAGCAGTACTTC
TRBV6-2/TRBV6-3	-	once	TRBJ2-1	CASSPILQGEQFF	TGTGCCAGCAGCCCGATCTTACAGGGCGAGCAGTTCTTC
TRBV3-1	-	once	TRBJ2-1	CASSPLGPNEQFF	TGTGCCAGCAGTCCGTTGGGCCCCAATGAGCAGTTCTTC
TRBV5-1	TRBD1	few	TRBJ2-5	CASSSMTGGQETQYF	TGCGCCAGCAGCTCAATGACAGGGGGACAAGAGACCCAGTACTTC
TRBV28	-	-	TRBJ1-1	CASRAGKNTEAFF	TGTGCCAGCAGGGCCGGGAAGAACACTGAAGCTTTCTTT
TRBV19	-	-	TRBJ1-2	CASSAPPVYDGYTF	TGTGCCAGTAGTGCCCCCCCAGTTTACGATGGCTACACCTTC
TRBV20-1	TRBD1	-	TRBJ1-2	CSAKTGGIGYTF	TGCAGTGCTAAGACAGGGGGAATTGGCTACACCTTC
TRBV20-1	TRBD1	-	TRBJ2-7	CSASRDRVGEQYF	TGCAGTGCTAGCCGGGACAGGGTGGGCGAGCAGTACTTC
TRBV5-1	TRBD1	-	TRBJ2-6	CASRQQGDGANVLTF	TGCGCCAGCAGACAACAGGGGGACGGGGCCAACGTCCTGACTTTC
TRBV5-1	-	-	TRBJ2-7	CASRPVAVHSYEQYF	TGCGCCAGCAGGCCCGTGGCCGTGCACTCCTACGAGCAGTACTTC
TRBV6-2/TRBV6-3	-	-	TRBJ2-7	CASSYVQPTYEQYF	TGTGCCAGCAGTTATGTGCAACCGACCTACGAGCAGTACTTC
TRBV20-1	TRBD2	-	TRBJ2-7	CSARAGLAVYEQYF	TGCAGTGCTAGAGCGGGACTAGCCGTCTACGAGCAGTACTTC
TRBV9	TRBD1	-	TRBJ1-2	CASSPRTGASGYTF	TGTGCCAGCAGCCCTCGGACAGGGGCCTCTGGCTACACCTTC
TRBV27	-	few	TRBJ1-5	CASRRSGDGNQPQHF	TGTGCCAGCAGAAGGTCAGGGGACGGCAATCAGCCCCAGCATTTT
TRBV28	TRBD1	-	TRBJ1-2	CASSTTGGEDTF	TGTGCCAGCAGTACGACAGGGGGTGAGGACACCTTC
TRBV28	TRBD1	-	TRBJ1-1	CASSSPPFWDRGNTEAFF	TGTGCCAGCAGTTCCCCCCCCTTCTGGGACAGGGGGAACACTGAAGCTTTCTTT
TRBV4-1	TRBD2	-	TRBJ2-7	CASSQVESSGSYEQYF	TGCGCCAGCAGCCAAGTTGAGTCTAGCGGCTCCTACGAGCAGTACTTC
TRBV20-1	TRBD2	few	TRBJ2-4	CSARGRETKNIQYF	TGCAGTGCTAGGGGGAGGGAAACCAAAAACATTCAGTACTTC
TRBV11-2	-	-	TRBJ1-1	CASSTQGGNTEAFF	TGTGCCAGCAGCACCCAGGGTGGGAACACTGAAGCTTTCTTT
TRBV2	-	-	TRBJ2-3	CASMGRGRDTQYF	TGTGCCAGCATGGGCAGGGGAAGAGATACGCAGTATTTT
TRBV27	TRBD2	few	TRBJ2-7	CASSLRTSGYGDEQYF	TGTGCCAGCAGTTTGAGGACTAGCGGGTATGGGGACGAGCAGTACTTC
TRBV5-1	-	-	TRBJ1-1	CASSPPALPSVNTEAFF	TGCGCCAGCAGCCCGCCCGCACTCCCCTCGGTGAACACGGAAGCTTTCTTT
TRBV5-1	TRBD2	-	TRBJ2-7	CASSGAGTSGVVAYEQYF	TGCGCCAGCAGCGGCGCGGGGACTAGCGGGGTGGTGGCCTACGAGCAGTACTTC
TRBV4-2	-	-	TRBJ1-1	CASSQAPKTEAFF	TGTGCCAGCAGCCAAGCACCGAAGACTGAAGCTTTCTTT
TRBV7-2	-	few	TRBJ1-2	CASSLGYGNNGYTF	TGTGCCAGCAGCTTAGGTTACGGAAACAATGGCTACACCTTC
TRBV29-1	-	once	TRBJ2-2	CSVFSGVVTGELFF	TGCAGCGTTTTTTCAGGGGTGGTCACCGGGGAGCTGTTTTTT
TRBV10-3	TRBD2	-	TRBJ2-7	CAISELAGSNEQYF	TGTGCCATCAGTGAACTAGCGGGGAGTAACGAGCAGTACTTC
TRBV20-1	-	few	TRBJ2-4	CSAQGGAEQYF	TGCAGTGCTCAAGGGGGAGCGGAGCAGTACTTC
TRBV5-5	-	-	TRBJ1-4	CASSLQGDTRRGNEKLFF	TGTGCCAGCAGCTTACAGGGAGATACTAGACGGGGTAATGAAAAACTGTTTTTT
TRBV24-1	-	-	TRBJ2-1	CATSDPWRDGEQFF	TGTGCCACCAGTGACCCGTGGAGGGACGGTGAGCAGTTCTTC
TRBV5-1	TRBD1	few	TRBJ2-7	CASSLEGASYEQYF	TGCGCCAGCAGCTTGGAGGGGGCCTCCTACGAGCAGTACTTC
TRBV3-1	-	-	TRBJ2-1	CASSSGPPPSNEQFF	TGTGCCAGCAGCTCGGGACCACCCCCGTCCAATGAGCAGTTCTTC
TRBV5-1	-	-	TRBJ2-5	CASSTGTREETQYF	TGCGCCAGCAGTACCGGGACTCGAGAAGAGACCCAGTACTTC
TRBV3-1	-	-	TRBJ2-5	CASSQVVETQYF	TGTGCCAGCAGCCAAGTCGTAGAGACCCAGTACTTC
TRBV5-1	-	-	TRBJ2-5	CASSVGTWGETQYF	TGCGCCAGCAGCGTCGGGACTTGGGGCGAGACCCAGTACTTC
TRBV4-1	-	-	TRBJ2-7	CASSQEERYSYEQYF	TGCGCCAGCAGCCAAGAGGAACGGTACTCCTACGAGCAGTACTTC
TRBV20-1	TRBD2	-	TRBJ2-7	CSARDTRRSGSGNEQYF	TGCAGTGCTAGAGATACGAGGCGAAGCGGGAGTGGCAATGAGCAGTACTTC
TRBV20-1	TRBD2	-	TRBJ2-7	CSARDSGGENEQYF	TGCAGTGCTAGAGATTCGGGAGGGGAAAACGAGCAGTACTTC